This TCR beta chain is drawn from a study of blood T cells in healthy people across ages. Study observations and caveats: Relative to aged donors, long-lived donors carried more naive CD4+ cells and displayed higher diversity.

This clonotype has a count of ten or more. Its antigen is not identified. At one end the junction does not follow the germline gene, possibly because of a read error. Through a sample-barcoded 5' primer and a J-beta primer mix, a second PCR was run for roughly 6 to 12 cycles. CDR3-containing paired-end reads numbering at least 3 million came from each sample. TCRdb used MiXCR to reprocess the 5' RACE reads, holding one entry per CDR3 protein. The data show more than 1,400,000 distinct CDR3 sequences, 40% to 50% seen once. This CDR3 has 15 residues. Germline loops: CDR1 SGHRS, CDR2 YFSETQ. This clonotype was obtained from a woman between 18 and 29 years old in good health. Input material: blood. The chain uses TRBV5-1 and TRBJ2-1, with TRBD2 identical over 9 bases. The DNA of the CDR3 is TGTGCCAGCAGCTTAGTTGCGGGAGGGCGCAATGAGCAGTTCTTC. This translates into CASSLVAGGRNEQFF.